This T cell receptor (beta chain) was recorded in a study of T cell responses to AZD1222 COVID-19 vaccine. Study-level results: Only five to seven individuals given AZD1222 were seropositive at baseline. An increase in Spike-specific TCR breadth and depth was observed after two AZD1222 doses. There were vaccine-associated CD4 TCRs across spike, dominant at 160-218 and 743-854. Donors skewed white British and female; clonal diversity was possibly underestimated.

About this clone itself: No antigen is known for it.

Profiling relied on immunoSEQ multiplex PCR, and the TCRdb table lists in-frame clones only, not all of them. Among approximately 190,000 clones listed, roughly 93% were seen once. Germline CDR1 MNHNS, CDR2 SASEGT. The CDR3 loop spans 13 amino acids. Deletions cut 0 bases from V and 5 bases from J, with 7 bases between. This sequence joins TRBV6-1 and TRBJ2-5, with D uncertain. This TCR came from an adult in good health. This sample comprised peripheral blood, obtained on day 0 of AZD1222 vaccination. CDR3 amino acids: CASSEAVRETQYF. As DNA, the CDR3 is TGTGCCAGCAGTGAAGCGGTCAGGGAGACCCAGTACTTC.